This is a list of T cell receptor beta chains from one sample in a study of T cell responses to AZD1222 COVID-19 vaccine. Sequenced by immunoSEQ multiplex PCR; TCRdb stores in-frame clones only, minus some. The sample carries some 110,000 clones, around nine tenths recorded once. The source was peripheral blood, collected 28 days after the second dose of the MenACWY control vaccine. These receptor sequences come from an adult who received the MenACWY meningococcal vaccine as a control. CDR3s include the opening cysteine and the closing phenylalanine or tryptophan. Fields, in order: clone size, V gene, D gene, J gene, CDR3 protein, CDR3 DNA. D genes are given only for firm matches. Clone size, where shown, is once, few, many, or a class for clones that have expanded.

clone_size: once; v_call: TRBV18; d_call: TRBD2; j_call: TRBJ2-2; cdr3_aa: CASSPPGGSNTGELFF; cdr3_nt: TGTGCCAGCTCACCACCCGGGGGGTCGAACACCGGGGAGCTGTTTTTT
clone_size: once; v_call: TRBV25-1; d_call: TRBD1; j_call: TRBJ1-4; cdr3_aa: CASSDGTGLIEKLFF; cdr3_nt: TGTGCCAGCAGTGACGGGACAGGGCTAATTGAAAAACTGTTTTTT
clone_size: -; v_call: TRBV25-1; d_call: -; j_call: TRBJ2-7; cdr3_aa: CASSFFGEQYF; cdr3_nt: TGTGCCAGCAGTTTCTTTGGCGAGCAGTACTTC
clone_size: -; v_call: TRBV7-3; d_call: TRBD1; j_call: TRBJ2-3; cdr3_aa: CASSPGTGITGGTDTQYF; cdr3_nt: TGTGCCAGCAGCCCCGGGACAGGGATCACCGGCGGCACAGATACGCAGTATTTT
clone_size: -; v_call: TRBV2; d_call: -; j_call: TRBJ2-3; cdr3_aa: CASSLGERDTQYF; cdr3_nt: TGTGCCAGCAGTCTCGGGGAGAGAGATACGCAGTATTTT
clone_size: -; v_call: TRBV3-1/TRBV3-2; d_call: -; j_call: TRBJ1-4; cdr3_aa: CASSQEETRPPEKLFF; cdr3_nt: TGTGCCAGCAGCCAAGAGGAGACAAGGCCCCCCGAAAAACTGTTTTTT
clone_size: -; v_call: TRBV11-2; d_call: TRBD2; j_call: TRBJ2-3; cdr3_aa: CASSPLRGGITDTQYF; cdr3_nt: TGTGCCAGCAGCCCCCTGCGGGGGGGTATCACAGATACGCAGTATTTT
clone_size: -; v_call: TRBV7-8; d_call: -; j_call: TRBJ2-3; cdr3_aa: CASSLGADTQYF; cdr3_nt: TGTGCCAGCAGCCTCGGGGCAGATACGCAGTATTTT
clone_size: -; v_call: TRBV2; d_call: -; j_call: TRBJ1-2; cdr3_aa: CASSSQGTNYGYTF; cdr3_nt: TGTGCCAGCAGTTCCCAGGGGACAAACTATGGCTACACCTTC
clone_size: -; v_call: TRBV27; d_call: -; j_call: TRBJ2-3; cdr3_aa: CASSLKLLTDTQYF; cdr3_nt: TGTGCCAGCAGTTTGAAACTCCTCACAGATACGCAGTATTTT
clone_size: -; v_call: TRBV27; d_call: TRBD1; j_call: TRBJ2-5; cdr3_aa: CASSLGQGAGVETQYF; cdr3_nt: TGTGCCAGCAGTTTGGGACAGGGGGCGGGGGTAGAGACCCAGTACTTC
clone_size: -; v_call: TRBV5-4; d_call: -; j_call: TRBJ2-5; cdr3_aa: CASSPEGHPDFQETQYF; cdr3_nt: TGTGCCAGCAGCCCGGAGGGACACCCCGATTTCCAAGAGACCCAGTACTTC